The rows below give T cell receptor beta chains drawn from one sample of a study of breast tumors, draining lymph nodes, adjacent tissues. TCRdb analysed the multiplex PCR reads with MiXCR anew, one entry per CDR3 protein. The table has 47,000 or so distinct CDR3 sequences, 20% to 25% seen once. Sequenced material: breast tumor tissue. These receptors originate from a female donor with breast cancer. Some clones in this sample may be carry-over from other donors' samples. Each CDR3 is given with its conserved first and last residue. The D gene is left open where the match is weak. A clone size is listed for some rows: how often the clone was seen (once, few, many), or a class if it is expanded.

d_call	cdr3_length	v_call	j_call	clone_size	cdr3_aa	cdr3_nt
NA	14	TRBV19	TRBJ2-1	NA	CASSIRAAYNEQFF	TGTGCCAGTAGTATTAGGGCGGCGTACAATGAGCAGTTCTTC
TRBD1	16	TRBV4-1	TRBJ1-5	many	CASSHPTGGADQPQHF	TGCGCCAGCAGCCATCCGACAGGGGGCGCGGATCAGCCCCAGCATTTT
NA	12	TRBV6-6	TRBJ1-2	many	CALGGLFYGYTF	TGTGCCCTAGGGGGGCTGTTCTATGGCTACACCTTC
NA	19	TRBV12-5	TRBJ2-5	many	CASGLVPIQEGGLLGTQYF	TGTGCTAGTGGTTTGGTACCTATTCAGGAGGGGGGGTTGTTGGGGACCCAGTACTTC
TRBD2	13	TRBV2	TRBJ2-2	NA	CASRGGGIGELFF	TGTGCCAGCCGGGGGGGGGGTATCGGGGAGCTGTTTTTT
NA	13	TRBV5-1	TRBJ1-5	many	CASQLDSNQPQHF	TGCGCCAGCCAACTTGATAGCAATCAGCCCCAGCATTTT
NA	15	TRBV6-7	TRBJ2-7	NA	CASSYWGPPNLEQYF	TGTGCCAGCAGTTACTGGGGACCGCCGAACTTGGAGCAGTACTTC
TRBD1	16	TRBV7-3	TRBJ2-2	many	CASSLGSGGRSGELFF	TGTGCCAGCAGCTTAGGGTCAGGGGGTAGGTCCGGGGAGCTGTTTTTT
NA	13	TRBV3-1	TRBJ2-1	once	CASSPMKGDEQFF	TGTGCCAGCAGCCCGATGAAGGGGGATGAGCAGTTCTTC
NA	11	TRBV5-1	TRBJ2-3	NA	CASRHTGTQYF	TGCGCCAGCAGGCACACAGGTACGCAGTATTTT
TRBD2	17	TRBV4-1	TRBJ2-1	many	CASSQEALAGGYNEQFF	TGCGCCAGCAGCCAAGAGGCCCTAGCGGGAGGGTACAATGAGCAGTTCTTC
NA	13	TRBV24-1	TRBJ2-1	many	CATSGDVYNEQFF	TGTGCCACCAGTGGGGACGTCTACAATGAGCAGTTCTTC
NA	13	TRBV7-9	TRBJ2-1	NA	CASSSGRAHEQFF	TGTGCCAGCAGCTCGGGCAGAGCCCATGAGCAGTTCTTC
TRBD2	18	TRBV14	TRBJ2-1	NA	CASSQGTSGKMPYNEQFF	TGTGCCAGCAGCCAGGGGACTAGCGGAAAGATGCCTTACAATGAGCAGTTCTTC
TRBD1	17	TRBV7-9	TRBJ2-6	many	CASSVGQGASGANVLTF	TGTGCCAGCAGCGTTGGACAGGGAGCCTCTGGGGCCAACGTCCTGACTTTC
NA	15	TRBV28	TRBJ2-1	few	CASRTDGGSYNEQFF	TGTGCCAGCAGAACCGACGGGGGCAGCTACAATGAGCAGTTCTTC
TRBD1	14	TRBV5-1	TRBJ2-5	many	CASSLTGGKETQYF	TGCGCCAGCAGCCTAACAGGGGGCAAAGAGACCCAGTACTTC
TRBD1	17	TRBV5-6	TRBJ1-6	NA	CASSAGQGASHNSPLHF	TGTGCCAGCAGCGCGGGACAGGGGGCGTCGCATAATTCACCCCTCCACTTT
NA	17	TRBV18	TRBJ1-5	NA	CASSPSSGDWSNQPQHF	TGTGCCAGCTCACCGTCATCAGGGGACTGGAGCAATCAGCCCCAGCATTTT
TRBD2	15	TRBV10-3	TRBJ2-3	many	CAISGLAGLTDTQYF	TGTGCCATCAGTGGACTAGCGGGGCTCACAGATACGCAGTATTTT
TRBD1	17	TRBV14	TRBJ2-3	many	CASSQGGTGNLGDTQYF	TGTGCCAGCAGCCAAGGTGGGACAGGGAACCTCGGGGATACGCAGTATTTT
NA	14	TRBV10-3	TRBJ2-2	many	CAISEMGDTGELFF	TGTGCCATCAGTGAGATGGGGGATACCGGGGAGCTGTTTTTT
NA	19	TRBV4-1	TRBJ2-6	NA	CASQDLAAGFNSGANVLTF	TGCGCCAGCCAAGATTTAGCTGCAGGGTTTAACTCTGGGGCCAACGTCCTGACTTTC
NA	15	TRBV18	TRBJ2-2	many	CASSPYNSGTGELFF	TGTGCCAGCTCACCTTACAATTCGGGGACCGGGGAGCTGTTTTTT
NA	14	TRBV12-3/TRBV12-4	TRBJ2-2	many	CASSLGAFTGELFF	TGTGCCAGCAGTTTGGGAGCGTTCACCGGGGAGCTGTTTTTT
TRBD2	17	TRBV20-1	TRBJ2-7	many	CSARDSLAGTLSYEQYF	TGCAGTGCTAGAGATTCGCTAGCGGGCACACTCTCCTACGAGCAGTACTTC
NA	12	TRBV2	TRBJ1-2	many	CASSKESYGYTF	TGTGCCAGCAGTAAAGAGAGCTATGGCTACACCTTC
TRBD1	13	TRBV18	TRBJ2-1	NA	CASSPTGEGEQFF	TGTGCCAGCTCACCAACAGGGGAAGGTGAGCAGTTCTTC
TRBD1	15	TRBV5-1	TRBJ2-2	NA	CASSPETGFPRELFF	TGCGCCAGCAGCCCGGAGACAGGGTTCCCCAGGGAGCTGTTTTTT
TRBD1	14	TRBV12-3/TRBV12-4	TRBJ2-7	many	CASTPQGKGYEQYF	TGTGCCAGCACACCACAGGGGAAGGGGTACGAGCAGTACTTC
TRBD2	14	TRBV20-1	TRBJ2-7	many	CSAATSLFSYEQYF	TGCAGTGCCGCGACTAGCCTCTTTTCCTACGAGCAGTACTTC
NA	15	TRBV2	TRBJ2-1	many	CASSEDRVPYNEQFF	TGTGCCAGCAGTGAAGATAGGGTCCCCTACAATGAGCAGTTCTTC
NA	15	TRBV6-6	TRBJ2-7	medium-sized	CASSYLTDGPYEQYF	TGTGCCAGCAGTTACCTTACTGACGGACCCTACGAGCAGTACTTC
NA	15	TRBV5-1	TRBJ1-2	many	CASSLGDPLSYGYTF	TGCGCCAGCAGCTTGGGCGACCCTCTGAGCTATGGCTACACCTTC
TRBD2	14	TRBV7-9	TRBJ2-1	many	CASSFSQGLNEQFF	TGTGCCAGCAGCTTTTCGCAGGGACTAAATGAGCAGTTCTTC
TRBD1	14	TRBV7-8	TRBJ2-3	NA	CASSLDRGADTQYF	TGTGCCAGCAGCTTAGACAGGGGCGCAGATACGCAGTATTTT
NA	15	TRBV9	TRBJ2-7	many	CASSPGPEGSSEQYF	TGTGCCAGCAGCCCGGGACCCGAGGGGTCCAGCGAGCAGTACTTC
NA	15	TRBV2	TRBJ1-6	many	CASMPREGGNSPLHF	TGTGCCAGCATGCCTCGGGAGGGCGGCAATTCACCCCTCCACTTT
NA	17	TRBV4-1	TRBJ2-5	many	CASSQEFPGAGGETQYF	TGCGCCAGCAGCCAAGAATTCCCGGGGGCCGGTGGGGAGACCCAGTACTTC